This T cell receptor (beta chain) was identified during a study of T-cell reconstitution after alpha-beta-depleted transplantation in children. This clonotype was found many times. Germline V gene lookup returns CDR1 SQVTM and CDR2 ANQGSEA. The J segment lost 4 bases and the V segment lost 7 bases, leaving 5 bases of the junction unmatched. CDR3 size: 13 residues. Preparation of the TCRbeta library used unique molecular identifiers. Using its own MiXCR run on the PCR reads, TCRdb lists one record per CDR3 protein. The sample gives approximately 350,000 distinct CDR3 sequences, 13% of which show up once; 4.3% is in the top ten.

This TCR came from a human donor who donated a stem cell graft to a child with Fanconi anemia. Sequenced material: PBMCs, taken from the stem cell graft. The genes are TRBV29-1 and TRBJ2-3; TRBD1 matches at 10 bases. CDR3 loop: CSADRGAADTQYF. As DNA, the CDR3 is TGCAGCGCGGACAGGGGGGCAGCAGATACGCAGTATTTT.